A single TCR beta chain is shown here with its context. What it recognizes is unknown. CDR3 length: 14 amino acids. Germline assignment: CDR1 SGHRS and CDR2 YFSETQ. Trimming removed 0 bases from V and 5 bases from J, with 12 bases in between. The sample belongs to a study of CD8+ T cells in alopecia areata. Overall study: Those treated were given oral tofacitinib at 5 to 10 mg twice daily.

Study-level findings and limits: Whereas mice showed it more clearly, TCR sharing across patients was murkier, possibly because of HLA. Persistence during tofacitinib was seen for many expanded lesional clones in scalp and blood.

cDNA serving as the sequencing template came from extracted, reverse transcribed RNA. Clones were read by immunoSEQ multiplex PCR, and TCRdb kept only the in-frame ones, dropping some. Of under 350,000 clones listed, over 45% are singletons. Specified treatment: oral pan-JAK inhibitor, 5-10 mg twice daily. Source: CD4+ T cells sorted from blood, taken at week 24, from a patient treated with tofacitinib. This TCR derives from a human donor with alopecia areata. The J gene is TRBJ2-7, the V gene TRBV5-1; no definite D call. The CDR3 loop reads CASSLASPRDEQYF. The CDR3 nucleotides are TGCGCCAGCAGCTTGGCCAGTCCTAGGGACGAGCAGTACTTC.